This is a list of T cell receptor beta chains from one sample in a study of OX40 agonist ivuxolimab in advanced cancers. Sequencing used immunoSEQ multiplex PCR; TCRdb keeps in-frame clones, though not all of them. Here the sample spans 150,000 to 180,000 clones, 90% to 95% being singletons. The material sequenced was CD4+ or CD8+ T cells sorted from blood, taken in a trial of the OX40 agonist ivuxolimab. The receptor source for this set is an adult with an advanced solid tumor such as melanoma, head and neck, liver or kidney cancer. The CDR3 runs from the conserved cysteine through the conserved F or W. Fields, in order: clone size, V gene, J gene, D gene, CDR3 DNA, CDR3 protein. The D gene is left open where the match is weak. Size values are once, few and many counts, or a class for expanded clones, and some rows have none.

clone_size: .; v_call: TRBV5-4; j_call: TRBJ2-1; d_call: TRBD2; cdr3_nt: TGTGCCAGCAGCCCAGGGACTAGCGGAGCGTACAATGAGCAGTTCTTC; cdr3_aa: CASSPGTSGAYNEQFF
clone_size: .; v_call: TRBV5-1; j_call: TRBJ2-7; d_call: .; cdr3_nt: TGCGCCAGCAGAGCTGTTCTCTCCTACGAGCAGTACTTC; cdr3_aa: CASRAVLSYEQYF
clone_size: .; v_call: TRBV7-2; j_call: TRBJ2-7; d_call: TRBD1; cdr3_nt: TGTGCCAGCAGCTTTCGGACAGGGGACTACGAGCAGTACTTC; cdr3_aa: CASSFRTGDYEQYF
clone_size: .; v_call: TRBV15; j_call: TRBJ2-2; d_call: .; cdr3_nt: TGTGCCACCACCGAGGAAACGTTCGCGAACACCGGGGAGCTGTTTTTT; cdr3_aa: CATTEETFANTGELFF
clone_size: .; v_call: TRBV14; j_call: TRBJ2-7; d_call: .; cdr3_nt: TGTGCCAGCAGCCAGGGTCGGGGGTTGTCCTACGAGCAGTACTTC; cdr3_aa: CASSQGRGLSYEQYF
clone_size: .; v_call: TRBV10-3; j_call: TRBJ1-4; d_call: .; cdr3_nt: TGTGCCATCAGTGTCGAGTTTGGGGACGGGAAACTGTTTTTT; cdr3_aa: CAISVEFGDGKLFF
clone_size: .; v_call: TRBV10-2; j_call: TRBJ1-2; d_call: .; cdr3_nt: TGCGCCAGCAGCGTGAGGGGGGATGGCTACACCTTC; cdr3_aa: CASSVRGDGYTF
clone_size: few; v_call: TRBV5-8; j_call: TRBJ1-1; d_call: .; cdr3_nt: TGTGCCAGCTACACGGGCCCGGATTCGAACACTGAAGCTTTCTTT; cdr3_aa: CASYTGPDSNTEAFF
clone_size: .; v_call: TRBV19; j_call: TRBJ2-1; d_call: TRBD2; cdr3_nt: TGTGCCAGTAGTATGCCGTTAGCGGGAGTAGGGAACTACAATGAGCAGTTCTTC; cdr3_aa: CASSMPLAGVGNYNEQFF
clone_size: .; v_call: TRBV7-3; j_call: TRBJ2-2; d_call: .; cdr3_nt: TGTGCCAGCAGCTCCGGGACCTTCTCCGGGGAGCTGTTTTTT; cdr3_aa: CASSSGTFSGELFF
clone_size: .; v_call: TRBV29-1; j_call: TRBJ1-3; d_call: .; cdr3_nt: TGCAGCGCTGTGACAGGCTCTGGAAACACCATATATTTT; cdr3_aa: CSAVTGSGNTIYF
clone_size: .; v_call: TRBV9; j_call: TRBJ2-2; d_call: TRBD1; cdr3_nt: TGTGCCAGCAGCGCCCCGGGACAGGGGGCGATCGGGGAGCTGTTTTTT; cdr3_aa: CASSAPGQGAIGELFF
clone_size: .; v_call: TRBV5-1; j_call: TRBJ1-2; d_call: TRBD1; cdr3_nt: TGCGCCAGCAGCTTCCAGACAGGGGGCTATGGCTACACCTTC; cdr3_aa: CASSFQTGGYGYTF
clone_size: .; v_call: TRBV28; j_call: TRBJ2-7; d_call: .; cdr3_nt: TGTGCCAGCACTCGCTGGGGCTCCTACGAGCAGTACTTC; cdr3_aa: CASTRWGSYEQYF
clone_size: .; v_call: TRBV7-2; j_call: TRBJ2-1; d_call: .; cdr3_nt: TGTGCCAGCAGCCTCCCTCGGGTCCTTGAAAGCTCCTACAATGAGCAGTTCTTC; cdr3_aa: CASSLPRVLESSYNEQFF
clone_size: .; v_call: TRBV30; j_call: TRBJ1-2; d_call: TRBD1; cdr3_nt: TGTGCCTGCATTACAGGGGCTAACTATGGCTACACCTTC; cdr3_aa: CACITGANYGYTF
clone_size: .; v_call: TRBV18; j_call: TRBJ2-2; d_call: .; cdr3_nt: TGTGCCAGCTCGTATCAGGCCCCCTTTAACACCGGGGAGCTGTTTTTT; cdr3_aa: CASSYQAPFNTGELFF
clone_size: .; v_call: TRBV10-3; j_call: TRBJ2-7; d_call: .; cdr3_nt: TGTGCCATCCGTACCGGACAAACCTACGAGCAGTACTTC; cdr3_aa: CAIRTGQTYEQYF
clone_size: .; v_call: TRBV6-6; j_call: TRBJ1-2; d_call: TRBD1; cdr3_nt: TGTGCCAGCAGTAGGGACAGGGTCGGCTACACCTTC; cdr3_aa: CASSRDRVGYTF
clone_size: .; v_call: TRBV4-2; j_call: TRBJ1-2; d_call: .; cdr3_nt: TGTGCCAGCAGCCAAGAACCCACAGGCGGAGGCTACACCTTC; cdr3_aa: CASSQEPTGGGYTF
clone_size: .; v_call: TRBV4-3; j_call: TRBJ2-7; d_call: TRBD2; cdr3_nt: TGCGCCAGCAGCCAAGGTGCTAGCGGGGGGGTCTACGAGCAGTACTTC; cdr3_aa: CASSQGASGGVYEQYF
clone_size: .; v_call: TRBV9; j_call: TRBJ1-2; d_call: TRBD1; cdr3_nt: TGTGCCAGCAGCGCCCAGAGGGACAGGGTTGGCTACACCTTC; cdr3_aa: CASSAQRDRVGYTF
clone_size: .; v_call: TRBV5-1; j_call: TRBJ2-1; d_call: TRBD2; cdr3_nt: TGCGCCAGCAGCTCCGGACTAGCGGGATCGTCCTACAATGAGCAGTTCTTC; cdr3_aa: CASSSGLAGSSYNEQFF
clone_size: .; v_call: TRBV6-5; j_call: TRBJ2-7; d_call: TRBD1; cdr3_nt: TGTGCCAGCAGTTACCTCGGGACAGGAAACCCCTACGAGCAGTACTTC; cdr3_aa: CASSYLGTGNPYEQYF
clone_size: .; v_call: TRBV28; j_call: TRBJ2-3; d_call: TRBD1; cdr3_nt: TGTGCCAGCACGGCAGGGGGCATTGGGACAGATACGCAGTATTTT; cdr3_aa: CASTAGGIGTDTQYF
clone_size: .; v_call: TRBV9; j_call: TRBJ1-2; d_call: .; cdr3_nt: TGTGCCAGCAGCCCCGGGGCAGGGCGAGGTAACTATGGCTACACCTTC; cdr3_aa: CASSPGAGRGNYGYTF
clone_size: .; v_call: TRBV6-5; j_call: TRBJ2-7; d_call: .; cdr3_nt: TGTGCCGGTTCCGGGGCCGAGAGAGGGGAGCAGTACTTC; cdr3_aa: CAGSGAERGEQYF
clone_size: .; v_call: TRBV14; j_call: TRBJ2-1; d_call: .; cdr3_nt: TGTGCCAGCAGAAGGGACTTTTACAATGAGCAGTTCTTC; cdr3_aa: CASRRDFYNEQFF
clone_size: .; v_call: TRBV7-9; j_call: TRBJ1-1; d_call: TRBD1; cdr3_nt: TGTGCCAGCAGTCCACCGACAGGGGGCACTGAAGCTTTCTTT; cdr3_aa: CASSPPTGGTEAFF
clone_size: .; v_call: TRBV10-1; j_call: TRBJ2-5; d_call: .; cdr3_nt: TGCGCCAGCAGTGAGTCGATGTCCCAAGAGACCCAGTACTTC; cdr3_aa: CASSESMSQETQYF
clone_size: .; v_call: TRBV6-5; j_call: TRBJ2-7; d_call: .; cdr3_nt: TGTGCCAGCAGTTACTCGGCAGGCCCCTACGAGCAGTACTTC; cdr3_aa: CASSYSAGPYEQYF
clone_size: .; v_call: TRBV6-1; j_call: TRBJ2-7; d_call: TRBD1; cdr3_nt: TGTGCCAGCAGTGAACCAGGACAGGGGGTCTCCTACGAGCAGTACTTC; cdr3_aa: CASSEPGQGVSYEQYF
clone_size: .; v_call: TRBV5-5; j_call: TRBJ2-3; d_call: TRBD1; cdr3_nt: TGTGCCAGCAGCTTGGGGGGGACAGGGGCCACAGATACGCAGTATTTT; cdr3_aa: CASSLGGTGATDTQYF
clone_size: .; v_call: TRBV7-6; j_call: TRBJ2-2; d_call: TRBD1; cdr3_nt: TGTGCCAGCAGCTTACTACAGGGGCTGAACACCGGGGAGCTGTTTTTT; cdr3_aa: CASSLLQGLNTGELFF
clone_size: once; v_call: TRBV6-5; j_call: TRBJ1-1; d_call: .; cdr3_nt: TGTGCCAGCAGTTACGGGAGTATGAACACTGAAGCTTTCTTT; cdr3_aa: CASSYGSMNTEAFF
clone_size: .; v_call: TRBV6-1; j_call: TRBJ2-3; d_call: .; cdr3_nt: TGTGCCAGCATAAATGAGGGGGGGAGGCAGTATTTT; cdr3_aa: CASINEGGRQYF
clone_size: .; v_call: TRBV7-9; j_call: TRBJ2-5; d_call: .; cdr3_nt: TGTGCCAGCAGCTTAGTCCCCCGGGGTCAAGAGACCCAGTACTTC; cdr3_aa: CASSLVPRGQETQYF
clone_size: .; v_call: TRBV7-3; j_call: TRBJ2-7; d_call: .; cdr3_nt: TGTGCCAGCAGCCCGCATCCCCACGAGCAGTACTTC; cdr3_aa: CASSPHPHEQYF